The source of this T cell receptor beta chain is a study of CD8+CD57+ T cells in acquired aplastic anemia. Findings and limits, study-wide: Twenty-nine was the count of CD8+ CDR3 sequences that patients shared with controls.

A word on this clonotype: Antigen specificity is unknown.

The CDR3 has 13 residues. The germline CDR1 and CDR2 sequences are SGHRS and YFSETQ. V shed 3 bases and J shed 1 base, with 8 bases lying between them. Genomic DNA served as template for TCR beta VDJ and CDR3 profiling. TCRdb reprocessed the reads via MiXCR and lists one record per CDR3 protein. The sample includes about 40,000 distinct CDR3 sequences, about 60% seen only once; the top ten take 59%. Patients sequenced had flow cytometry evidence of CD8+CD57+ cell expansion. Sequencing was performed on sorted CD4+, CD8+, or CD8+CD57+ T cells (not recorded which) from PBMCs. The J gene is TRBJ2-7, the V gene TRBV5-1; no firm D call. This TCR came from a human donor with aplastic anemia. The CDR3 DNA reads TGCGCCAGCAGCTACGGTTATTCCTACGAGCAGTACTTC. Its translation is CASSYGYSYEQYF.